Following are 11 T cell receptor beta chains from one sample sequenced in a study of T cells in Graves' hyperthyroidism and ophthalmopathy. Amplification targeted TCR beta CDR3 regions from RNA transcripts. The study used the HTBI primer set for a first-round RT-PCR of the TCR CDR3. TCRdb re-called the multiplex PCR reads through MiXCR, storing one row per CDR3 protein. The sample yields 300,000 to 400,000 distinct CDR3 sequences, roughly 14% seen once. The sequencing input was blood. Receptors were obtained from a woman aged 60-70 years with Graves' hyperthyroidism.

This clonotype came up many times. V and J are TRBV24-1 and TRBJ2-7, with D hard to call. V lost 5 bases and J lost 1, with 14 bases in between. From germline, CDR1 is KGHDR and CDR2 SFDVKD. The CDR3 spans 15 residues. The CDR3 nucleotides are TGTGCCACCAGTGCGGCGCGGCCCGGATCCTACGAGCAGTACTTC. This sequence encodes CATSAARPGSYEQYF.

This clonotype was seen ten or more times. The V gene is TRBV29-1, the J gene TRBJ2-5, with D perhaps TRBD2 (6 bases). In germline, CDR1 is SQVTM, CDR2 ANQGSEA. Trimming left V 3 bases short and J 5 bases short, with 16 bases between. This CDR3 spans 14 amino acids. The CDR3 is CSVEDKRARETQYF. The CDR3 bases are TGCAGCGTTGAGGATAAGCGGGCCCGGGAGACCCAGTACTTC.

This clonotype was observed many times. The chain has TRBV6-1 and TRBJ2-7; TRBD2 is a possible D gene (8 bases). There are 19 residues in the CDR3. Trimming cost V 0 bases and J 4 bases, with 25 bases left between them. The germline gives CDR1 MNHNS, CDR2 SASEGT. The CDR3 is CASSEAGTVVASGRYEQYF. The CDR3 region has the DNA TGTGCCAGCAGTGAAGCCGGGACAGTGGTGGCTAGCGGGCGTTACGAGCAGTACTTC.

This clonotype was counted only a few times. Here the CDR3 DNA reads TGTGCCAGCAGCGTAGAGGGACAGTTAGGCATAAACACCATATATTTT. Translated: CASSVEGQLGINTIYF. J is TRBJ1-3 and V is TRBV9; 7 positions agree with TRBD1. The CDR3 covers 16 residues. Looked up from germline, CDR1 is SGDLS and CDR2 is YYNGEE. Losses at the gene ends were 0 bases for V and 6 bases for J; bases not matched to a gene: 9.

V and J are TRBV29-1 and TRBJ2-2, with D possibly being TRBD1 (5 bases). V gave up 2 bases and J gave up 4 bases, with 11 bases separating them. The CDR3 runs 14 residues. Germline V gene lookup returns CDR1 SQVTM and CDR2 ANQGSEA. The CDR3 spells CSVENQGGTGELFF. CDR3 DNA sequence: TGCAGCGTTGAAAATCAGGGCGGCACCGGGGAGCTGTTTTTT.

V is TRBV20-1 and J is TRBJ2-5; 9 bases match TRBD1. There are 17 residues in the CDR3. Losses at the gene ends were 6 bases for V and 2 bases for J; bases not matched to a gene: 16. The germline V gene encodes CDR1 DFQATT and CDR2 SNEGSKA (reference sequence). The CDR3 loop is CSAGAGTGGQGQETQYF. CDR3 nucleotides: TGCAGTGCCGGGGCGGGTACAGGGGGCCAGGGGCAAGAGACCCAGTACTTC.

This clonotype was detected a few times. The V call is TRBV7-3, the J call TRBJ2-1; D uncertain. This CDR3 has 13 amino acids. CDR1 is SGHTA, CDR2 FQGTGA, per germline. V was pared by 2 bases and J by 5 bases, with 7 bases between. CDR3 nucleotides: TGTGCCAGCAGCTTATTTTTGAACAATGAGCAGTTCTTC. Its protein product is CASSLFLNNEQFF.

This clonotype was observed many times. This chain's CDR3 is CASRTVPYNEQFF. The CDR3 DNA reads as TGTGCCAGCAGGACGGTTCCCTACAATGAGCAGTTCTTC. The chain recombines TRBV2 with TRBJ2-1; D is undetermined. Germline CDR1 is SNHLY and CDR2 is FYNNEI. The length of the CDR3 is 13 residues. V shed 6 bases and J shed 2 bases, with 8 bases lying between them.

This clonotype was picked up many times. This chain uses TRBV11-3 with TRBJ2-1; 11 bases agree with TRBD2. J was trimmed by 0 bases and V by 0 bases; bases with no gene match: 4. This CDR3 is built from 18 residues. Per the germline V gene, CDR1 is SGHNT and CDR2 is YENEEA. CDR3 sequence reads: CASSLEASGRSSYNEQFF. CDR3 bases: TGTGCCAGCAGCTTAGAGGCTAGCGGGAGGAGCTCCTACAATGAGCAGTTCTTC.

The sample holds many counts of this clonotype. The chain joins TRBV5-1 to TRBJ1-2; TRBD1 matches at 10 bases. This CDR3 is 15 amino acids long. The J segment lost 13 bases and the V segment lost 4 bases, leaving 16 bases of the junction unmatched. Germline CDR1 is SGHRS and CDR2 is YFSETQ. Here the CDR3 DNA reads TGCGCCAGCAGCGATGCCGGGACAGGGGACCCCGCTCCCACCTTC. Amino acid sequence: CASSDAGTGDPAPTF. Looking up the rest from reference TRBV5-1 and TRBJ1-2 gives the full variable domain: KAGVTQTPRYLIKTRGQQVTLSCSPISGHRSVSWYQQTPGQGLQFLFEYFSETQRNKGNFPGRFSGRQFSNSRSEMNVSTLELGDSALYLCASSDAGTGDPAPTFGSGTRLTVV.

This clonotype was seen a handful of times. The V call is TRBV20-1, the J call TRBJ1-2, with 9 nucleotides matching TRBD1. J was trimmed by 6 bases and V by 2 bases; bases with no gene match: 16. CDR1 and CDR2 (germline): DFQATT, SNEGSKA (reference sequence). The CDR3 spans 17 residues. The CDR3 sequence: CSARNTRDRVRGDGYTF. For the CDR3, the DNA is TGCAGTGCTAGAAACACCCGGGACAGGGTACGGGGGGATGGCTACACCTTC.